Described below is a single TCR beta chain sequence and its context. Its antigen specificity is not known. Base qualities were left out, and no much larger clone turns up one base away. The cohort comprised 710 or so healthy bone marrow donors. Cohort members were all nominally healthy when sampled, although unrecorded immune exposures were likely present. The donor was CMV seronegative and belonged to the group of 320 or so seronegative cohort members. Every donor gave a peripheral blood sample, and the peripheral blood mononuclear cells from that sample were used for TCR beta sequencing. The Qiagen DNeasy Blood Extraction Kit was used to extract genomic DNA from the blood cell samples. Libraries came from the immunoSEQ multiplex PCR assay. A mixture of 60 forward primers for TCR Vbeta segments and 13 reverse primers for TCR Jbeta segments was used in the multiplex PCR. Amplification of the CDR3 region of rearranged TCR beta genes was performed with a multiplex PCR assay on genomic DNA. The Illumina HiSeq System was used to sequence the amplified TCR beta libraries as 87-base-pair reads. In the source study's methods: Across the 500 to 750 repertoires, a later analysis counted about 81 million unique TCR beta chains, approximately 10 million of which were shared by at least two donors. A nearest-neighbor algorithm error-corrected the raw reads and collapsed the reads into unique sequences, merging closely related sequences to remove PCR and sequencing errors. Alignment of CDR3 sequences to IMGT reference sequences was used to assign V, D and J gene segments. For a sequence to be retained, a match of at least six nucleotides to both a V gene segment and a J gene segment was required. Rearrangements were classified as productive when the CDR3 lacked stop codons and remained in frame with V and J, and all other rearrangements were classified as non-productive. Following IMGT convention, CDR3 was defined as the stretch from the second conserved V-encoded cysteine to the conserved J-encoded phenylalanine. Sequences without an unambiguous match to a single V gene segment were excluded from the earlier analysis of several hundred of the donors. In an earlier analysis of a few hundred of the donors, V segments were called functional above 56.7% productive rearrangements and were called segregating when the between-donor standard deviation exceeded 5%. To diagnose cytomegalovirus status from the catalog of TCR beta chain sequences, a statistical classification framework was built. V and J gene assignment, in a later analysis, came from comparing TCR nucleotide sequences with IMGT/GENE-DB human TR gene sequences. The TCRdist pipeline was used in a later analysis to assign CDR3 sequences and most-parsimonious VDJ recombination scenarios. In a later analysis, every TCR beta chain was defined by the combination of its CDR3 amino acid sequence and its V-gene family, and reads without a unique V-gene family were dropped. In a later analysis, 450 to 600 highly shared, low-generation-probability nucleotide sequences were removed to address suspected cross-contamination and a sequencing artifact. In a later analysis, a clonal expansion index was calculated for each public chain from normalized within-repertoire ranks of inferred template counts. In a later analysis, generation probabilities were computed using a VDJ recombination model fitted to out-of-frame rearrangements, and the results were checked against IGoR. A later analysis scored TCR-TCR, TCR-HLA and TCR-CMV co-occurrence with hypergeometric tests, applying a repertoire-size bias correction to TCR pairs. A later analysis estimated false discovery rates by permuting HLA or CMV assignments 20 times. In a later analysis, co-occurring TCRs were grouped using DBSCAN, and TCRdist sequence similarity was added for clustering within HLA-allele-positive subsets. Repertoires with fewer than 30,000 or more than 120,000 public chains were left out of co-occurrence clustering, as were about 5 repertoires with anomalous nucleotide sharing. The table comes from immuneACCESS by way of TCRdb, which keeps in-frame sequences with V and J called. Part of the clones is missing from these tables; in studies checked, under half for an unresolved V gene and the rest for unknown reasons. For V, J and clone size, that table is used; D and trimming come from the DNA. Counted in this sample were some 150,000 clones; nearly 80% of them appeared once. Of the sample, 0.95% to 1.4% is held by the ten largest clones.

Taken from the germline V gene (reference sequence), the CDR1 and CDR2 loops are LNHDA and SQIVND. The germline ends are 24 bases apart after V is trimmed by 2 bases and J by 10 bases. From cysteine to phenylalanine, the CDR3 is 17 amino acids long. Only CDR3 DNA remains: 51 bases, in frame from the first base. The data derive from a study of cytomegalovirus exposure and HLA in healthy donors (dated by TCRdb to about 2017). About the full investigation: An earlier analysis of several hundred of the donors reported 250 to 300 Gb of sequence data and 100 million to 140 million unique TCR beta sequences from 150 million to 200 million T cells. An early release covering more than 500 HLA-typed donors comprised 250 to 350 gigabases of sequencing data and tens of millions of unique TCR sequences. Of the 300 to 500 genotyped donors, roughly 80% were placed in the genetic ancestry cluster associated with self-reported Caucasian donors. The study was designed to test whether signatures of past pathogen exposure could be identified by cataloging public T cell receptors. The study profiled the T cell repertoires of hundreds of subjects by immunosequencing and related them to cytomegalovirus serostatus. Besides the first cohort of roughly 660 subjects, a separate validation cohort made up of over a hundred different subjects was used. The study combined high-throughput TCR immunosequencing, statistical association of individual TCRs with disease status, and machine learning to predict cytomegalovirus infection status. In a later analysis, previously published TCR beta repertoires from 666 donors were re-analyzed and high-resolution HLA genotyping was added so that TCR occurrence patterns could be studied. The later analysis used no new phenotypic data to find candidate immune exposures, relying instead on TCR beta sequences and their occurrence across donors. An earlier analysis of some 500 of the donors applied high-throughput TCR beta sequencing to assess whether each TCR beta V gene segment acted as functional or pseudogenic. Donor age, sex, ethnicity and CMV serostatus were collected together with the repertoire data. A later genetic analysis used genome-wide SNP genotypes for about 55% of the 666 donors, treating that subset as a discovery cohort. All discovery cohort repertoires had been generated on a single sequencing platform. HLA typing covered class I and class II loci at four-digit resolution. The number of donors typed differed by locus, with about 629-630 for A, B, C, DRB1 and DQB1, approximately 500 for DQA1, about 610 for DPA1, and some 440 for DPB1. A handful of DR-DQ haplotypes were handled as single units for association and clustering because linkage in the cohort was strong. Among roughly 400 genotyped donors of the cohort, an average of roughly 240,000 unique TCR beta nucleotide sequences were sequenced per donor, around 20% of them non-productive.

Results the study describes overall, beyond this receptor: The 87-base-pair reads could not distinguish some IMGT-functional V segments, including TRBV6-2 and TRBV6-3, so those segments were excluded. For the cohort, immune exposure information was limited to CMV serostatus. A later genetic analysis reported fewer N-insertions in productive TCRs among donors in an Asian-associated ancestry cluster than the roughly 720-donor mean. Sequencing depth was assumed to be roughly uniform across donors in the presence/absence analyses, though that assumption may not hold. Three of the identified cytomegalovirus-associated TCR beta chains were confirmed in vitro to be specific for cytomegalovirus antigens. The study gave a list of 150 to 200 TCR beta chains associated with cytomegalovirus. A later analysis found that TCR association rates varied across HLA loci, with DRB1 alleles showing the most associated TCRs and HLA-C alleles the fewest. In a later analysis, most CMV-associated TCR beta chains were found to appear HLA-restricted, with HLA associations seemingly driven largely by CMV exposure. Specific HLA alleles were associated with more than 15,000 TCR beta sequences at a false discovery rate of 0.05 in a later analysis. The classifier was reported to diagnose cytomegalovirus status with high specificity and sensitivity in both the original cohort and the validation cohort. A later genetic analysis associated a missense DCLRE1C variant with V-gene and J-gene trimming of TCR beta chains, and an independent cohort replicated the association. Because HLA typing was missing for some donors at each locus, association tests included only the typed subset. When HLA alleles, especially DR and DQ, strongly co-occurred, TCR associations were difficult to assign to individual alleles. Compared with equally common non-associated chains, HLA-associated TCR beta chains in a later analysis were more clonally expanded and had lower generation probabilities. Several of the top co-occurrence clusters appeared to be linked to parvovirus B19, influenza, CMV and Epstein-Barr virus, according to a later analysis. A cluster of highly shared sequence variants was judged likely to be a technical artifact of the sequencing pipeline. The authors suggested that the approach could potentially be generalized to other disease states and immunological phenotypes. Correlated functional status among segregating V segments might reflect linkage disequilibrium, but an unknown experimental factor could not be ruled out. The cohort was sequenced for TCR beta chains only, and without alpha or paired-chain data the features that could be detected were limited. In an earlier analysis of under 600 of the donors, most TCR beta V segments were observed in productive rearrangements about 90% or about 30% of the time, broadly matching IMGT annotations. A further reported finding was that TCR beta sequences accurately predicted the HLA-A and HLA-B alleles for most subjects in the first cohort. Most TCR sequences were seen in very few donors, while some public TCRs were found in many individuals. Because counts were too low, about 18 rarely observed V segments, including chromosome 9 orphons, were left out of the earlier analysis of about 620 of the donors.

This receptor was identified in a male donor in good health and CMV-seronegative. The chain couples TRBV19 to TRBJ2-1; a tentative D call is TRBD2 (6 bases match). The sample comprised PBMCs. The CDR3 here reads CASSISRANGRSIEQFF. The nucleotide sequence is given as TGTGCCAGTAGTATATCTCGGGCGAATGGGAGGTCGATCGAGCAGTTCTTC.